The 17 T cell receptor beta chains reported below all come from one sample, sequenced in a study of human T cells and chemical hapten exposure. Total RNA was isolated from unfractionated whole blood. TCRdb passed the 5' RACE reads through MiXCR, listing each CDR3 protein once. Among about 140,000 distinct CDR3 sequences listed, roughly 4.1% were seen once. The origin of the receptors is a female donor in good health.

To note about this clonotype: Given a much more abundant clone one base away, this may be a read error. The chain recombines TRBV6-1 with TRBJ1-6, with TRBD1 as a possible D gene (6 bases). Per the germline V gene, CDR1 is MNHNS and CDR2 is SASEGT. This CDR3 is 18 amino acids long. V was trimmed by 2 bases and J by 11 bases, leaving 25 bases between them. CDR3 coding DNA: TGTGCCAGCAGTGAATTGTCCCCCGGGTTGGGGGCGAATGCACCCCTCCACTTT. Translating gives CASSELSPGLGANAPLHF.

This clonotype was counted many times. The chain links TRBV5-1 to TRBJ2-5; TRBD1 aligns across 10 bases. Trimming at V came to 4 bases and at J to 9 bases, leaving 9 bases not matched to a gene. This CDR3 comprises 14 residues. Per germline, CDR1 SGHRS and CDR2 YFSETQ. The chain's CDR3 is CASSETGTGDPQYF. The CDR3 DNA follows: TGCGCCAGCAGCGAAACCGGGACAGGGGATCCCCAGTACTTC.

This clonotype was counted only a few times. This chain joins TRBV11-2 and TRBJ2-2; D call uncertain. This CDR3 has 15 amino acids. With 11 bases removed from V and 8 bases from J, the gap between germline ends came to 24 bases. Germline V lookup: CDR1 SGHAT, CDR2 FQNNGV. The CDR3 reads CACRSLVLAMGELFF. CDR3 bases: TGTGCCTGCCGGAGCTTAGTCTTGGCGATGGGGGAGCTGTTTTTT.

This clonotype was counted many times. The V and J genes are TRBV18 and TRBJ1-4; TRBD1 matches 9 bases. CDR3 length: 17 residues. V gave up 3 bases and J gave up 7 bases; unmatched junction bases: 12. Per the germline V gene, CDR1 is KGHSH and CDR2 is LQKENI. The CDR3 DNA is TGTGCCAGCTCACCGGGACAGGGTGCCATTACGACTGAAAAACTGTTTTTT. Residues: CASSPGQGAITTEKLFF.

This sequence joins TRBV11-2 and TRBJ1-2, with a weak D call TRBD1 (6 bases). Germline loops: CDR1 SGHAT, CDR2 FQNNGV. This CDR3 contains 14 residues. V was trimmed by 3 bases and J by 5 bases, leaving 13 bases between them. The CDR3 spells CASSFRTDLYGYTF. The CDR3 nucleotides read TGTGCCAGCAGCTTTAGGACAGACCTATATGGCTACACCTTC.

In its sample, this clonotype was seen many times. The chain is built from TRBV7-9 and TRBJ1-2; D not resolved. This CDR3 is built from 15 residues. CDR1 is SEHNR and CDR2 is FQNEAQ in the germline V gene (reference sequence). V lost 3 bases and J lost 5, with 16 bases in between. The CDR3 reads CASSLAGRQNYGYTF. In DNA form, the CDR3 reads TGTGCCAGCAGCTTGGCGGGCAGGCAAAATTATGGCTACACCTTC.

The sample holds many counts of this clonotype. The chain has TRBV29-1 and TRBJ2-1; D uncertain. The CDR3 consists of 12 residues. V was clipped by 3 bases and J by 7 bases, with 10 bases between them. Germline CDR1 SQVTM, CDR2 ANQGSEA. The CDR3 sequence is CSVDGHRNEQFF. Here the CDR3 DNA reads TGCAGCGTTGACGGTCATCGAAATGAGCAGTTCTTC.

V gene TRBV3-1 combines with J gene TRBJ1-2; D unresolved. V was cut by 0 bases and J by 6 bases, with 20 bases left in between. CDR3 length: 17 residues. The germline V gene encodes CDR1 LGHDT and CDR2 YNNKEL (reference sequence). CDR3 region: CASSQDHWAGQRNGYTF. For the CDR3, the DNA is TGTGCCAGCAGCCAAGATCATTGGGCAGGTCAAAGGAATGGCTACACCTTC.

This clonotype has a count of ten or more. V gene TRBV4-2 combines with J gene TRBJ1-2, with TRBD1 identical over 7 bases. The CDR3 consists of 14 residues. CDR1 and CDR2 from the germline V gene are LGHNA and YNFKEQ. After removal of 1 base from V and 5 bases from J, the junction contained 4 bases not matched to a gene. Here the CDR3 DNA reads TGTGCCAGCAGCCAAGTAACAGGGGAATATGGCTACACCTTC. It codes for CASSQVTGEYGYTF.

This clonotype was observed at least ten times. The genes are TRBV28 and TRBJ1-1; perhaps TRBD1 as D (5 bases). Trimming pared 6 bases from V and 2 bases from J, leaving 16 bases between. This CDR3 is built from 15 residues. The germline V gene encodes CDR1 MDHEN and CDR2 SYDVKM. The CDR3 DNA is TGTGCCAGCAGACCCGCCGGGGGAAGTAACACTGAAGCTTTCTTT. This gives the protein CASRPAGGSNTEAFF.

This clonotype was found many times. This chain uses TRBV6-1 with TRBJ1-1; D perhaps matches TRBD1 (6 bases). Germline V gene lookup returns CDR1 MNHNS and CDR2 SASEGT. This CDR3 spans 13 amino acids. Trimming pared 5 bases from V and 6 bases from J, leaving 13 bases between. In DNA, the CDR3 is TGTGCCAGCAGTCGGACAGCCGACGCTGAAGCTTTCTTT. This encodes CASSRTADAEAFF.

This clonotype was observed many times. This chain links TRBV12-3 or TRBV12-4 with TRBJ1-1; D ambiguous. V was trimmed by 5 bases and J by 1 base, leaving 11 bases between them. The length of the CDR3 is 14 residues. The CDR3 loop reads CASSTRHWNTEAFF. DNA of the CDR3: TGTGCCAGCAGTACCAGGCACTGGAACACTGAAGCTTTCTTT.

In this sample, this clonotype turned up many times. The CDR3 DNA reads as TGCAGTGCTAGATGGACCGCTGGGGGAGCGCAGCCCCAGCATTTT. It specifies CSARWTAGGAQPQHF. The V and J genes are TRBV20-1 and TRBJ1-5, with a tentative D call TRBD1 (5 bases). Trimming took off 2 bases at V and 7 bases at J, with 18 bases between the two ends. CDR1 is DFQATT, CDR2 SNEGSKA, per germline (reference sequence). The CDR3 contains 15 residues.

Many counts were recorded for this clonotype. The genes are TRBV27 and TRBJ2-6, with TRBD1 as a possible D gene (5 bases). The germline V and J ends were trimmed by 4 bases and 6 bases, with 22 bases remaining between them. The CDR3 is made up of 18 amino acids. Germline V lookup: CDR1 MNHEY, CDR2 SMNVEV (reference sequence). CDR3 bases: TGTGCCAGCAGTTCTTACTCGACAGTCCTCTTTAAGGCCAACGTCCTGACTTTC. Translated, it gives CASSSYSTVLFKANVLTF. Using reference TRBV27 and TRBJ2-6 for the parts outside the CDR3, the full variable domain is EAQVTQNPRYLITVTGKKLTVTCSQNMNHEYMSWYRQDPGLGLRQIYYSMNVEVTDKGDVPEGYKVSRKEKRNFPLILESPSPNQTSLYFCASSSYSTVLFKANVLTFGAGSRLTVL.

This clonotype was detected a few times. The chain joins TRBV4-2 to TRBJ1-2; D is possibly TRBD1 (6 bases). Trimming removed 0 bases at V and 9 bases at J, with 11 bases between. Per the germline V gene, CDR1 is LGHNA and CDR2 is YNFKEQ. The CDR3 is 13 amino acids. The CDR3 loop is CASSQDSQGSYTF. CDR3 bases: TGTGCCAGCAGCCAAGATTCACAGGGTAGCTACACCTTC.

This clonotype was recorded many times. The genes are TRBV5-1 and TRBJ2-1, with TRBD2 matching over 9 bases. Germline V gene sequence: CDR1 SGHRS, CDR2 YFSETQ. The CDR3 has 14 amino acids. V lost 5 bases and J lost 7; bases outside the gene matches: 7. CDR3 coding DNA: TGCGCCAGCAGAGTAGCGGGGGCTGGGAATGAGCAGTTCTTC. Encoded protein: CASRVAGAGNEQFF.

By frequency in the sample, this clonotype is medium-sized. V usage is TRBV6-2 or TRBV6-3 and J usage is TRBJ2-2; 7 bases align to TRBD1. Trimming cost V 7 bases and J 5 bases; bases outside gene matches: 10. The CDR3 runs 15 residues. Germline V gene lookup returns CDR1 MNHEY and CDR2 SVGEGT. The CDR3 reads CASTSQDRVTGELFF. CDR3 in DNA: TGTGCCAGCACTTCTCAAGACAGGGTGACCGGGGAGCTGTTTTTT.